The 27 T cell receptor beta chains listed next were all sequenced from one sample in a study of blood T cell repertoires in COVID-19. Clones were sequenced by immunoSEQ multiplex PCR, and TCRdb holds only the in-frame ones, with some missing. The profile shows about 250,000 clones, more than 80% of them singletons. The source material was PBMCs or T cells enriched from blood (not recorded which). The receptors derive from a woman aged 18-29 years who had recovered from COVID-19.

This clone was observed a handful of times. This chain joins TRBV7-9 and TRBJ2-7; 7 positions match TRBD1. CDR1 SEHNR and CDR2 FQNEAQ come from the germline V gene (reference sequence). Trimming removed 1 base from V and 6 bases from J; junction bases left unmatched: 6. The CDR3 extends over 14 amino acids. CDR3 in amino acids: CASSLVGRGLEQYF. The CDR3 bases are TGTGCCAGCAGCTTAGTGGGTAGGGGGCTCGAGCAGTACTTC. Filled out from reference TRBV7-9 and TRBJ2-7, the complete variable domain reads DTGVSQNPRHKITKRGQNVTFRCDPISEHNRLYWYRQTLGQGPEFLTYFQNEAQLEKSRLLSDRFSAERPKGSFSTLEIQRTEQGDSAMYLCASSLVGRGLEQYFGPGTRLTVT.

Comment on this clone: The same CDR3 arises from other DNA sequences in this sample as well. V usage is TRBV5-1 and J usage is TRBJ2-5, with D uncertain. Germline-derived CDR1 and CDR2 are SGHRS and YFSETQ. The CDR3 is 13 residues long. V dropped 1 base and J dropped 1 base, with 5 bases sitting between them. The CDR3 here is CASSLPGQETQYF. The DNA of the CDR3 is TGCGCCAGCAGCTTGCCAGGCCAAGAGACCCAGTACTTC.

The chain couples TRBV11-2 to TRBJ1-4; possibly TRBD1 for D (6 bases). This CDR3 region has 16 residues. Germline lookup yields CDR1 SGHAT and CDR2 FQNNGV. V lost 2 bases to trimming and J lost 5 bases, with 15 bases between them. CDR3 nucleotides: TGTGCCAGCAGCTTATTTACAGGGCCAGGGAATGAAAAACTGTTTTTT. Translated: CASSLFTGPGNEKLFF.

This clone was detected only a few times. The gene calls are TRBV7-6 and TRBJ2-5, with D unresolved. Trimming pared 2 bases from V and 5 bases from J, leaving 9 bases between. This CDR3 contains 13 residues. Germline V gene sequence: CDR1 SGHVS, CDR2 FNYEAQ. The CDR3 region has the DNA TGTGCCAGCAGCTTATTTCGGTTGGAGACCCAGTACTTC. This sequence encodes CASSLFRLETQYF.

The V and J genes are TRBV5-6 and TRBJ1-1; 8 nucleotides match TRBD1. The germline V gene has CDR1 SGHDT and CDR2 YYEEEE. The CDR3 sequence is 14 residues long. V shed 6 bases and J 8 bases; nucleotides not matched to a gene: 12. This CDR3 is CASNGRTGLREAFF. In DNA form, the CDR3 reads TGTGCCAGCAACGGAAGGACAGGGCTACGAGAAGCTTTCTTT.

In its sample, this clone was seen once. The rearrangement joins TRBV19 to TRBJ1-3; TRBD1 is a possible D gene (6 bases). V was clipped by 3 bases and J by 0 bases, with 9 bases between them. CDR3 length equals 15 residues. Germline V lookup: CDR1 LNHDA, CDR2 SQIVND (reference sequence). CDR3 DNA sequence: TGTGCCAGTAGTATTGGACAGCTCTCTGGAAACACCATATATTTT. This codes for CASSIGQLSGNTIYF.

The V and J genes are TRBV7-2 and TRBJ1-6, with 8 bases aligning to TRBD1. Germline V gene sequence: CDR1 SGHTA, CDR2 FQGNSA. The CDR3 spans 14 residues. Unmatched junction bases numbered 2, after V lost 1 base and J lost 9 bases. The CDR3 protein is CASSLGQGISPLHF. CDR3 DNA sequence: TGTGCCAGCAGCTTAGGACAGGGGATTTCACCCCTCCACTTT.

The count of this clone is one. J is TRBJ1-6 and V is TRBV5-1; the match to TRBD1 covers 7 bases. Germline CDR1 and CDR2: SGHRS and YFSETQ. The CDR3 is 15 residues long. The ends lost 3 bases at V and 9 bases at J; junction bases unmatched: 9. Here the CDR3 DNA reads TGCGCCAGCAGCTCCAACCGACAGGGTGGTTCACCCCTCCACTTT. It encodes CASSSNRQGGSPLHF.

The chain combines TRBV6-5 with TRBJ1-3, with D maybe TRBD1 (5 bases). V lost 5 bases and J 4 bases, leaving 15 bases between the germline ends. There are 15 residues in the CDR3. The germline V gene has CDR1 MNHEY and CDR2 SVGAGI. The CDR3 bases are TGTGCCAGCAGTCTAGGGGTTTTCTCCGGAAACACCATATATTTT. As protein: CASSLGVFSGNTIYF.

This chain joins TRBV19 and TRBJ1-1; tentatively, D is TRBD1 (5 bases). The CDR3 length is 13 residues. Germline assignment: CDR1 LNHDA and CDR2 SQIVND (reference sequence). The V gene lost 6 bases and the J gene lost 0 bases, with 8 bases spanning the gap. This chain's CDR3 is CASRDSMNTEAFF. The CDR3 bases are TGTGCCAGTAGAGACAGTATGAACACTGAAGCTTTCTTT.

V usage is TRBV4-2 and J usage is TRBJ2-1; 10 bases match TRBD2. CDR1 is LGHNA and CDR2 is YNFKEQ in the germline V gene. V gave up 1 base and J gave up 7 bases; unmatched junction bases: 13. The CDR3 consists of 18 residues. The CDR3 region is CASSQATRSGGAGNEQFF. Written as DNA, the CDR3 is TGTGCCAGCAGCCAAGCGACGAGAAGCGGGGGGGCTGGGAATGAGCAGTTCTTC.

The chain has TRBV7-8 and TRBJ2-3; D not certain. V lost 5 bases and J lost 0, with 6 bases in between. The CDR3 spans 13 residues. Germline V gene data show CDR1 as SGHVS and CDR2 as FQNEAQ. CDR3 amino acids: CASSPPSTDTQYF. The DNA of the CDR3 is TGTGCCAGCAGCCCCCCTAGCACAGATACGCAGTATTTT.

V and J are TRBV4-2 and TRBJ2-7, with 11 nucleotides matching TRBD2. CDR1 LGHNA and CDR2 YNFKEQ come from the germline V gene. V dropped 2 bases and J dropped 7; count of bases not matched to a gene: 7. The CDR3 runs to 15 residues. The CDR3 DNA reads TGTGCCAGCAGCCAAATAGCGGGGGGGCCGGAGGAGCAGTACTTC. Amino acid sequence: CASSQIAGGPEEQYF.

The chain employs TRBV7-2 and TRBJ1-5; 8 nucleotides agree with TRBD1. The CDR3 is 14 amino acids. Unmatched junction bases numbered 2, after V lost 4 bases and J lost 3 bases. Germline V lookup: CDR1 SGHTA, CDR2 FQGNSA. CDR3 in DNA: TGTGCCAGCAGCTGGGACAGGTTCAATCAGCCCCAGCATTTT. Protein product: CASSWDRFNQPQHF.

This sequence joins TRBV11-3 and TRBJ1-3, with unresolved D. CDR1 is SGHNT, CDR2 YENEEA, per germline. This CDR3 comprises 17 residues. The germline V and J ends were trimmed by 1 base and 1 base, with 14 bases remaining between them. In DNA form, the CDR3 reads TGTGCCAGCAGCTTAGCCCGGAGGGAGGCTTCTGGAAACACCATATATTTT. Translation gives CASSLARREASGNTIYF.

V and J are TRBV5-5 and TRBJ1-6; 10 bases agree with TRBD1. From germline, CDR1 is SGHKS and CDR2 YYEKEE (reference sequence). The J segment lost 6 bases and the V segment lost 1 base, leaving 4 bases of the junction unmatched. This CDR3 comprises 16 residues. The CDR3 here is CASSLMWDRGNSPLHF. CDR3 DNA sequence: TGTGCCAGCAGCTTGATGTGGGACAGGGGTAATTCACCCCTCCACTTT.

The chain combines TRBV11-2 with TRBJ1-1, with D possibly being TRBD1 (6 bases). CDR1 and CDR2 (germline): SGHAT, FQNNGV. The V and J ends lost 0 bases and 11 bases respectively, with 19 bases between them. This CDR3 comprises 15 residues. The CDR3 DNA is TGTGCCAGCAGCTTAGATGTAGGGACATTCAAGGGGGCTTTCTTT. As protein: CASSLDVGTFKGAFF.

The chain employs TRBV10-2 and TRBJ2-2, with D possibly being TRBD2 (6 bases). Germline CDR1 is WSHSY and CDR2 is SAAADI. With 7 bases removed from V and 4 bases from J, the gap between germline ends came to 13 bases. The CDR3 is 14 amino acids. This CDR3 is CASTRGVGTGELFF. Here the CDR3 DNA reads TGCGCCAGCACGCGGGGCGTCGGCACCGGGGAGCTGTTTTTT.

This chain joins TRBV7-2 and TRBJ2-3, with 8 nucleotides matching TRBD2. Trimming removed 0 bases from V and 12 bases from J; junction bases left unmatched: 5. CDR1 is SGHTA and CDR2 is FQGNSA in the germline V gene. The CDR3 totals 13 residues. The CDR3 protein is CASSLASGEVQYF. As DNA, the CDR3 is TGTGCCAGCAGCTTAGCTAGCGGGGAGGTACAGTATTTT.

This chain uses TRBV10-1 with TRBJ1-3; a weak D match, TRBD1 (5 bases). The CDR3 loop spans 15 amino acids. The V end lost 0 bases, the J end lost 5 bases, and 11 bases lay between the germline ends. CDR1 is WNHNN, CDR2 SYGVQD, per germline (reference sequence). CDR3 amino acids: CASSESSGGRNTIYF. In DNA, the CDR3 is TGCGCCAGCAGTGAGTCGTCCGGGGGGAGAAACACCATATATTTT.

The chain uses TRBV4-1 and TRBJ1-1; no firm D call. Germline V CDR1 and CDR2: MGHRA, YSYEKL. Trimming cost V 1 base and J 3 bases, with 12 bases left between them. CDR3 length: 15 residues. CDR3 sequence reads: CASSQAEGADTEAFF. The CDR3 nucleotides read TGCGCCAGCAGCCAAGCAGAGGGAGCGGACACTGAAGCTTTCTTT.

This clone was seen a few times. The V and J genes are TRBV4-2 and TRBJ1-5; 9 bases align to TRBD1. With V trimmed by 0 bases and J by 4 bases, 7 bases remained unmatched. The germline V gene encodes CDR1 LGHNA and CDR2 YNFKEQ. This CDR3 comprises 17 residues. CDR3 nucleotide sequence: TGTGCCAGCAGCCAAGAGGAGGACAGGGGTAGGAATCAGCCCCAGCATTTT. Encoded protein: CASSQEEDRGRNQPQHF.

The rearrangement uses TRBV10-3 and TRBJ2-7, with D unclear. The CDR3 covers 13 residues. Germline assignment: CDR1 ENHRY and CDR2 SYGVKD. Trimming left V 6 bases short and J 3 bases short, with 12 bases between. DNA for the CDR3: TGTGCCATCAGCCTGACTGATGACTACGAGCAGTACTTC. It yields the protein CAISLTDDYEQYF.

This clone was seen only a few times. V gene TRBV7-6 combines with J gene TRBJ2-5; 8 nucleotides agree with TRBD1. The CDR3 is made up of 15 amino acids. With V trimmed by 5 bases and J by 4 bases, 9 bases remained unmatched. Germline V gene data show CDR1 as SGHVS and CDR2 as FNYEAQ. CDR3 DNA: TGTGCCAGCAGCCCTGGACAGGGAGGTCGAGAGACCCAGTACTTC. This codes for CASSPGQGGRETQYF. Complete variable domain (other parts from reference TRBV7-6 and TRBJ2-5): GAGVSQSPRYKVTKRGQDVALRCDPISGHVSLYWYRQALGQGPEFLTYFNYEAQQDKSGLPNDRFSAERPEGSISTLTIQRTEQRDSAMYRCASSPGQGGRETQYFGPGTRLLVL.

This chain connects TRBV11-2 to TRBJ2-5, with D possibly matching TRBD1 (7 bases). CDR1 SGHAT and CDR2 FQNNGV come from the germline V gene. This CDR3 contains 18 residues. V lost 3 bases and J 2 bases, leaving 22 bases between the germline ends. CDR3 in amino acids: CASSLVGGRQGLQETQYF. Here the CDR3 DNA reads TGTGCCAGCAGCTTGGTGGGGGGTCGACAGGGCTTACAAGAGACCCAGTACTTC.

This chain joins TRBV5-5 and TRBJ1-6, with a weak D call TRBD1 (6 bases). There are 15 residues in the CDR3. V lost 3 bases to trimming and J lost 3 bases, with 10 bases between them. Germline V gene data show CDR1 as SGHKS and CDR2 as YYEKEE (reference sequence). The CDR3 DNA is TGTGCCAGCAGCTCCCGACAGGACTATAATTCACCCCTCCACTTT. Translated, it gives CASSSRQDYNSPLHF.

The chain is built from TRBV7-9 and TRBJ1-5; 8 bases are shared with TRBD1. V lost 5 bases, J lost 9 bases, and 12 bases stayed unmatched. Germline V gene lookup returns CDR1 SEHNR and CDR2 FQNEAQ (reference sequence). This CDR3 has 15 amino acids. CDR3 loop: CASSPTDRVFGPQHF. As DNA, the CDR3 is TGTGCCAGCAGCCCCACGGACAGGGTATTTGGGCCCCAGCATTTT.